A selection of T cell receptor beta chains follows, all from one sample in a study of shared clonotypes between healthy human individuals. Sequenced by immunoSEQ multiplex PCR; TCRdb stores in-frame clones only, minus some. The table has some 1 million clones, about 70% seen once. The sample consisted of memory CD4+ T cells sorted from blood. These receptors came from a man younger than 30 in good health. Both conserved end residues are part of each CDR3. The D gene is left open where the match is weak. Size tells how often a clone was seen (once, few, many) or the class of an expanded clone, and some rows leave it out.

clone size	D gene	J gene	V gene	CDR3 protein	CDR3 DNA
once	-	TRBJ1-1	TRBV6-5	CASNRGVGTEAFF	TGTGCCAGCAACCGAGGGGTGGGAACTGAAGCTTTCTTT
-	-	TRBJ2-2	TRBV15	CATSSRTVRNTGELFF	TGTGCCACCAGCAGCCGGACAGTCAGGAACACCGGGGAGCTGTTTTTT
-	TRBD2	TRBJ2-5	TRBV7-3	CASSLTAGDQETQYF	TGTGCCAGCAGCTTAACAGCGGGGGACCAAGAGACCCAGTACTTC
few	-	TRBJ1-1	TRBV9	CASSMDRNTEAFF	TGTGCCAGCAGCATGGACCGGAACACTGAAGCTTTCTTT
once	TRBD2	TRBJ2-3	TRBV19	CASSIGLAGGPSTDTQYF	TGTGCCAGTAGTATAGGACTAGCGGGGGGGCCTAGCACAGATACGCAGTATTTT
-	-	TRBJ2-7	TRBV28	CASRGDGVYEQYF	TGTGCCAGCAGAGGGGACGGAGTCTACGAGCAGTACTTC
-	-	TRBJ1-6	TRBV5-5	CASSLQALGNSPLHF	TGTGCCAGCAGCTTGCAGGCCCTCGGGAATTCACCCCTCCACTTT
once	-	TRBJ1-1	TRBV5-1	CASSSGQTEAFF	TGCGCCAGCAGCTCGGGGCAAACTGAAGCTTTCTTT
-	-	TRBJ1-1	TRBV19	CASSIPGQLNTEAFF	TGTGCCAGTAGTATCCCGGGACAATTGAACACTGAAGCTTTCTTT
-	TRBD1	TRBJ2-2	TRBV6-1	CASSGRDSPTGELFF	TGTGCCAGCAGTGGACGGGACAGTCCTACCGGGGAGCTGTTTTTT
-	-	TRBJ2-7	TRBV7-9	CASSFRGNEQYF	TGTGCCAGCAGCTTTAGAGGGAACGAGCAGTACTTC
-	-	TRBJ2-2	TRBV9	CASSVVQLAGTGELFF	TGTGCCAGCAGCGTAGTTCAATTGGCAGGCACCGGGGAGCTGTTTTTT
once	-	TRBJ2-7	TRBV5-6	CASSLVGEQYF	TGTGCCAGCAGCTTGGTGGGCGAGCAGTACTTC
-	-	TRBJ2-1	TRBV9	CASSYTAGSGYNEQFF	TGTGCCAGCAGTTATACGGCCGGGTCTGGATACAATGAGCAGTTCTTC
-	-	TRBJ1-1	TRBV4-1	CASSQEGGTEAFF	TGCGCCAGCAGCCAAGAGGGTGGGACTGAAGCTTTCTTT
few	-	TRBJ1-1	TRBV5-1	CASSNGGSTEAFF	TGCGCCAGCAGTAATGGGGGAAGCACTGAAGCTTTCTTT
-	-	TRBJ1-2	TRBV6-1	CASSVSGGGGQGYGYTF	TGTGCCAGCAGTGTCTCCGGCGGGGGAGGGCAAGGCTATGGCTACACCTTC
-	-	TRBJ2-2	TRBV5-6	CASSFKTGELFF	TGTGCCAGCAGCTTTAAAACCGGGGAGCTGTTTTTT
few	TRBD2	TRBJ2-1	TRBV30	CAWSGGRGHYNEQFF	TGTGCCTGGAGTGGAGGGAGGGGCCACTACAATGAGCAGTTCTTC
-	-	TRBJ2-3	TRBV1	CTSSQANGGAKDTQYF	TGCACCAGCAGCCAAGCCAACGGGGGGGCGAAAGATACGCAGTATTTT
-	-	TRBJ2-4	TRBV19	CASSSDRYIQYF	TGTGCCAGTAGTTCTGACAGGTACATTCAGTACTTC
-	TRBD1	TRBJ2-1	TRBV7-2	CASSPGQGAREQFF	TGTGCCAGCAGCCCGGGACAGGGGGCACGAGAGCAGTTCTTC
-	-	TRBJ1-2	TRBV27	CASSLTGNYGYTF	TGTGCCAGCAGTTTAACAGGGAACTATGGCTACACCTTC
once	-	TRBJ2-1	TRBV21-1	CASSSRDREEGEQFF	TGTGCCAGCAGCTCCCGGGACAGGGAAGAGGGAGAGCAGTTCTTC
-	-	TRBJ2-5	TRBV7-2	CASSLMRETQYF	TGTGCCAGCAGCTTAATGCGGGAGACCCAGTACTTC
-	-	TRBJ1-1	TRBV14	CASSPNSRPDTEAFF	TGTGCCAGCAGCCCCAACAGTCGGCCTGACACTGAAGCTTTCTTT
once	-	TRBJ1-1	TRBV27	CASSWGWGFEAFF	TGTGCCAGCAGTTGGGGGTGGGGGTTTGAAGCTTTCTTT
-	-	TRBJ1-4	TRBV6-1	CASSEGGRSNEKLFF	TGTGCCAGCAGTGAAGGGGGCAGGTCAAATGAAAAACTGTTTTTT
-	TRBD1	TRBJ1-1	TRBV5-1	CASNSRQGTEAFF	TGCGCCAGCAATTCCCGACAGGGCACTGAAGCTTTCTTT
-	TRBD1	TRBJ2-1	TRBV15	CATSTSGGSYNEQFF	TGTGCCACCAGCACCTCAGGGGGCTCCTACAATGAGCAGTTCTTC
-	-	TRBJ1-6	TRBV7-6	CASSQDSPNSPLHF	TGTGCCAGCAGCCAGGACAGCCCCAATTCACCCCTCCACTTT
-	TRBD1	TRBJ1-4	TRBV29-1	CSVEDRGGRAEKLFF	TGCAGCGTTGAAGATCGAGGGGGCAGGGCCGAAAAACTGTTTTTT
-	TRBD2	TRBJ2-3	TRBV30	CAWGRAGRRGTDTQYF	TGTGCCTGGGGGAGGGCGGGAAGGCGGGGCACAGATACGCAGTATTTT
-	-	TRBJ2-7	TRBV10-3	CAISDLGRGGHYEQYF	TGTGCCATCAGTGATCTGGGTCGAGGGGGACACTACGAGCAGTACTTC
-	TRBD1	TRBJ2-3	TRBV2	CASSRRGLGTDTQYF	TGTGCCAGCAGTCGCAGGGGGTTGGGCACAGATACGCAGTATTTT
-	TRBD1	TRBJ2-2	TRBV28	CASLPGQGLTGELFF	TGTGCCAGTTTACCGGGACAGGGGCTGACCGGGGAGCTGTTTTTT
-	-	TRBJ2-3	TRBV2	CASSGPGTSTDTQYF	TGTGCCAGCAGTGGGCCAGGGACTAGCACAGATACGCAGTATTTT
-	TRBD1	TRBJ1-4	TRBV4-3	CASSQGTGRVKLFF	TGCGCCAGCAGCCAAGGGACAGGGAGGGTAAAACTGTTTTTT
-	-	TRBJ2-7	TRBV29-1	CSGGQSTYEQYF	TGCAGCGGAGGACAGTCGACCTACGAGCAGTACTTC
-	-	TRBJ1-5	TRBV10-2	CASSPGPTSNQPQHF	TGCGCCAGCAGCCCAGGCCCCACTAGCAATCAGCCCCAGCATTTT